The 24 T cell receptor beta chains in this list originate from one sample, sequenced in a study of cytomegalovirus exposure and HLA in healthy donors. The primer mix had 60 Vbeta and 13 Jbeta primers. Libraries were prepared by immunoSEQ multiplex PCR; TCRdb keeps only in-frame clonotypes and omits some of them. This sample has 100,000 to 150,000 clones, with around two thirds found just once. Sample: PBMCs. These receptors were collected from a man in his 60s in good health and CMV-seropositive.

The CDR3 nucleotides are TGCGCCAGCAGCTTACTGGACAGCAAGAATTCACCCCTCCACTTT. Translation gives CASSLLDSKNSPLHF. This chain connects TRBV5-1 to TRBJ1-6, with a possible D match to TRBD1 (6 bases). This CDR3 has 15 amino acids. V dropped 2 bases and J dropped 7 bases, with 13 bases sitting between them. Germline-derived CDR1 and CDR2 are SGHRS and YFSETQ.

This clone was detected only a few times. This rearrangement joins TRBV28 to TRBJ1-5, with 9 bases that match TRBD1. CDR3 length: 20 amino acids. V trimming: 2 bases; J trimming: 2 bases; junction bases outside the gene matches: 16. Germline CDR1 MDHEN, CDR2 SYDVKM. This chain's CDR3 is CASSLTRTGTGRLRNQPQHF. Here the CDR3 DNA reads TGTGCCAGCAGTTTAACTCGGACCGGGACAGGGAGGTTACGCAATCAGCCCCAGCATTTT.

This clone was found once. The rearrangement links TRBV7-9 to TRBJ1-1; 10 bases map to TRBD1. Germline V gene lookup returns CDR1 SEHNR and CDR2 FQNEAQ (reference sequence). Losses at the gene ends were 6 bases for V and 3 bases for J; bases not matched to a gene: 7. The CDR3 runs to 15 residues. CDR3 protein: CASRKSGTGDTEAFF. In DNA, the CDR3 is TGTGCCAGCAGAAAGAGCGGGACAGGGGACACTGAAGCTTTCTTT.

This clone was seen a few times. The rearrangement joins TRBV19 to TRBJ2-3; 7 bases match TRBD2. V lost 2 bases and J lost 5; bases outside the gene matches: 7. This CDR3 spans 15 amino acids. Germline CDR1 LNHDA, CDR2 SQIVND (reference sequence). The CDR3 region has the DNA TGTGCCAGTAGTATACAAGCGGGGTCGGGAGATACGCAGTATTTT. It specifies CASSIQAGSGDTQYF.

The chain is built from TRBV2 and TRBJ1-3; D is unresolved. Germline V gene data show CDR1 as SNHLY and CDR2 as FYNNEI. Trimming pared 7 bases from V and 0 bases from J, leaving 16 bases between. The CDR3 length is 16 residues. CDR3 sequence reads: CASILNLRTSGNTIYF. CDR3 sequence (DNA): TGTGCCAGCATATTAAATCTGAGAACCTCTGGAAACACCATATATTTT.

The J gene is TRBJ1-1, the V gene TRBV29-1; weak D call: TRBD1 (5 bases). The CDR3 is 13 amino acids. Germline V gene data show CDR1 as SQVTM and CDR2 as ANQGSEA. V lost 7 bases to trimming and J lost 0 bases, with 12 bases between them. The CDR3 here is CSGGGGVNTEAFF. CDR3 nucleotides: TGCAGCGGGGGGGGAGGGGTGAACACTGAAGCTTTCTTT.

The genes are TRBV2 and TRBJ2-6; D remains unclear. The CDR3 totals 14 residues. Germline lookup yields CDR1 SNHLY and CDR2 FYNNEI. V was clipped by 4 bases and J by 3 bases, with 7 bases between them. The CDR3 DNA follows: TGTGCCAGCAGTGGCGTGCTTGGGGCCAACGTCCTGACTTTC. It yields the protein CASSGVLGANVLTF.

The chain has TRBV6-5 and TRBJ1-6, with unresolved D. V lost 0 bases, J lost 2 bases, and 8 bases lay in between. From germline, CDR1 is MNHEY and CDR2 SVGAGI. CDR3 length: 16 amino acids. This chain's CDR3 is CASSYSAAPYNSPLHF. CDR3 DNA sequence: TGTGCCAGCAGTTACTCTGCGGCCCCCTATAATTCACCCCTCCACTTT.

V is TRBV5-3 and J is TRBJ1-3; D is possibly TRBD1 (6 bases). TRBV5-3 is an open reading frame whose function is uncertain. Trimming pared 2 bases from V and 8 bases from J, leaving 23 bases between. The CDR3 has 17 amino acids. Here the CDR3 DNA reads TGTGCCAGAAGCTTCCCCCTTTACAGGGCCTGGAGAGACACCATATATTTT. This codes for CARSFPLYRAWRDTIYF.

This clone was seen a few times. In the same sample, other DNA sequences code for this CDR3. V gene TRBV10-3 combines with J gene TRBJ1-1, with D uncertain. V dropped 4 bases and J dropped 3 bases, with 3 bases sitting between them. This CDR3 contains 11 residues. Germline lookup yields CDR1 ENHRY and CDR2 SYGVKD. CDR3 loop: CAISADTEAFF. The CDR3 DNA reads TGTGCCATCAGTGCCGACACTGAAGCTTTCTTT.

This chain joins TRBV18 and TRBJ1-4; D uncertain. This CDR3 is built from 15 residues. The V end was cut by 0 bases, the J end by 6 bases, with 11 bases between. Germline values: CDR1 KGHSH, CDR2 LQKENI. The CDR3 nucleotides read TGTGCCAGCTCACCACCGAGTTCACCCTATGAAAAACTGTTTTTT. Translating gives CASSPPSSPYEKLFF.

The chain joins TRBV4-2 to TRBJ2-7; D perhaps matches TRBD2 (6 bases). CDR3 size: 17 residues. Per germline, CDR1 LGHNA and CDR2 YNFKEQ. Trimming left V 0 bases short and J 5 bases short, with 20 bases between. The CDR3 bases are TGTGCCAGCAGCCAAGAAGGCTACGGGGGTATAATCAACGAGCAGTACTTC. It specifies CASSQEGYGGIINEQYF.

This chain uses TRBV6-5 with TRBJ1-3; 10 nucleotides align to TRBD1. The CDR3 is made up of 15 amino acids. Per the germline V gene, CDR1 is MNHEY and CDR2 is SVGAGI. V was clipped by 5 bases and J by 4 bases; unmatched bases: 5. The CDR3 protein is CASSTRQGAGNTIYF. The CDR3 nucleotides are TGTGCCAGCAGTACTCGACAGGGGGCGGGAAACACCATATATTTT.

This clone was seen a single time. The chain carries TRBV4-1 and TRBJ2-7, with D possibly being TRBD1 (6 bases). The V gene lost 1 base and the J gene lost 6 bases, with 13 bases spanning the gap. Germline CDR1 MGHRA, CDR2 YSYEKL. The length of the CDR3 is 14 residues. The CDR3 region is CASSQVVGAIEQYF. CDR3 bases: TGCGCCAGCAGCCAAGTAGTGGGGGCGATCGAGCAGTACTTC.

J is TRBJ2-7 and V is TRBV7-9; D is ambiguous. CDR1 SEHNR and CDR2 FQNEAQ come from the germline V gene (reference sequence). Deletions cut 1 base from V and 0 bases from J, with 10 bases between. This CDR3 spans 15 amino acids. For the CDR3, the DNA is TGTGCCAGCAGCTTAGGAAGAGGATTCTCCTACGAGCAGTACTTC. Its protein product is CASSLGRGFSYEQYF.

This clone was counted only a few times. This chain links TRBV25-1 with TRBJ2-2; 11 bases match TRBD2. The V segment lost 6 bases and the J segment 3 bases; nucleotides outside the gene matches: 3. Germline V gives CDR1 MGHDK, CDR2 SYGVNS. This CDR3 contains 15 residues. The CDR3 here is CASSILAGDTGELFF. As DNA, the CDR3 is TGTGCCAGCAGCATACTAGCGGGGGACACCGGGGAGCTGTTTTTT. Full variable domain (outside the CDR3, taken from reference TRBV25-1 and TRBJ2-2): EADIYQTPRYLVIGTGKKITLECSQTMGHDKMYWYQQDPGMELHLIHYSYGVNSTEKGDLSSESTVSRIRTEHFPLTLESARPSHTSQYLCASSILAGDTGELFFGEGSRLTVL.

The rearrangement links TRBV4-2 to TRBJ2-2; D is possibly TRBD1 (6 bases). This CDR3 is built from 17 residues. The V and J ends lost 1 base and 6 bases respectively, with 18 bases between them. CDR1 is LGHNA, CDR2 YNFKEQ, per germline. CDR3 sequence: CASSQVTQGWLAGELFF. CDR3 DNA: TGTGCCAGCAGCCAAGTGACACAGGGATGGCTTGCCGGGGAGCTGTTTTTT.

The chain couples TRBV29-1 to TRBJ1-1; TRBD1 aligns across 10 bases. This CDR3 comprises 14 residues. The germline V gene encodes CDR1 SQVTM and CDR2 ANQGSEA. After removal of 6 bases from V and 3 bases from J, the junction contained 7 bases not matched to a gene. This CDR3 reads CSVVRGTGDTEAFF. CDR3 in DNA: TGCAGCGTAGTTAGGGGGACAGGGGACACTGAAGCTTTCTTT.

The genes are TRBV2 and TRBJ1-5; tentative D call: TRBD1 (6 bases). The V end lost 8 bases, the J end lost 6 bases, and 14 bases lay between the germline ends. The CDR3 covers 13 residues. Germline CDR1 and CDR2: SNHLY and FYNNEI. This CDR3 is CASHPGGLQPQHF. The CDR3 DNA sequence: TGTGCCAGCCACCCCGGGGGGCTTCAGCCCCAGCATTTT.

The chain combines TRBV19 with TRBJ2-3, with 8 nucleotides matching TRBD1. CDR1 and CDR2 (germline): LNHDA, SQIVND (reference sequence). The ends lost 2 bases at V and 4 bases at J; junction bases unmatched: 2. The length of the CDR3 is 14 residues. In nucleotides, the CDR3 is TGTGCCAGTAGTATACAGACAGGGGCAGATACGCAGTATTTT. This translates into CASSIQTGADTQYF.

The chain couples TRBV4-1 to TRBJ2-1; 13 positions agree with TRBD2. From germline, CDR1 is MGHRA and CDR2 YSYEKL. This CDR3 region has 17 residues. The trim removed 4 bases at V and 7 bases at J, leaving 10 bases unmatched. CDR3 DNA sequence: TGCGCCAGCAGCCGCGTCCCCACTAGCGGGGGGGCGAATGAGCAGTTCTTC. Amino acid sequence: CASSRVPTSGGANEQFF.

The J gene is TRBJ2-5, the V gene TRBV6-6; TRBD2 might be the D (5 bases). The J call may not be correct, given that the DNA end is closer to TRBJ2-7. CDR1 and CDR2 (germline): MNHNY, SVGAGI (reference sequence). There are 14 residues in the CDR3. CDR3 residues: CATWRSGSSYEQYF. CDR3 in DNA: TGTGCCACCTGGAGATCGGGGTCATCCTACGAGCAGTACTTC.

V is TRBV7-8 and J is TRBJ1-1; D remains ambiguous. Trimming took 4 bases from V and 1 from J, leaving 13 bases between them. From germline, CDR1 is SGHVS and CDR2 FQNEAQ. The CDR3 length is 15 residues. CDR3: CASSSRSSQNTEAFF. The CDR3 DNA reads as TGTGCCAGCAGCTCCCGTTCGAGCCAGAACACTGAAGCTTTCTTT. Together with reference TRBV7-8 and TRBJ1-1, the CDR3 gives the full variable domain: GAGVSQSPRYKVAKRGQDVALRCDPISGHVSLFWYQQALGQGPEFLTYFQNEAQLDKSGLPSDRFFAERPEGSVSTLKIQRTQQEDSAVYLCASSSRSSQNTEAFFGQGTRLTVV.

The V gene is TRBV7-9, the J gene TRBJ1-2; 7 bases match TRBD1. The J segment lost 4 bases and the V segment lost 5 bases, leaving 4 bases of the junction unmatched. CDR3 length: 13 residues. CDR1 is SEHNR, CDR2 FQNEAQ, per germline (reference sequence). The CDR3: CASSRDSSYGYTF. CDR3 nucleotide sequence: TGTGCCAGCAGCAGGGACAGCTCCTATGGCTACACCTTC.